Described below is a single TCR beta chain sequence and its context. Its antigen is unknown. Sequencing was performed with immunoSEQ multiplex PCR; in TCRdb, only in-frame clones are kept and a portion is missing. The sample holds 57,000 or so clones, around 83% seen once. This sample was included in a study of OX40 agonist ivuxolimab in advanced cancers. CDR1 is SGHNT and CDR2 is YENEEA in the germline V gene. With 4 bases removed from V and 0 bases from J, the gap between germline ends came to 13 bases. This CDR3 is 16 amino acids long. The study, taken as a whole, reports: CD4+ and CD8+ blood T cells expanded clonally by week 6 at 0.1 to 3.0 mg/kg.

The rearrangement joins TRBV11-3 to TRBJ2-1, with a possible D match to TRBD1 (5 bases). Sequenced here: CD4+ or CD8+ T cells sorted from blood, sampled in a trial of the OX40 agonist ivuxolimab. The TCR sequence derives from an adult with an advanced solid tumor such as melanoma, head and neck, liver or kidney cancer. The CDR3 coding sequence is TGTGCCAGCAGCTCCGCGTTGGGGCCCTCCTACAATGAGCAGTTCTTC. Amino acid sequence: CASSSALGPSYNEQFF.